A selection of T cell receptor beta chains follows, all from one sample in a study of shared clonotypes between healthy human individuals. Sequenced by immunoSEQ multiplex PCR; TCRdb stores in-frame clones only, minus some. This sample has roughly 720,000 clones, with about 90% found just once. Input material: memory CD8+ T cells from PBMCs. The receptors stem from a man between 18 and 29 years old in good health. Some clones in this sample may be carry-over from other donors' samples. CDR3s include the opening cysteine and the closing phenylalanine or tryptophan. Each record gives: D gene, clone size, V gene, J gene, CDR3 DNA, CDR3 protein. A D gene is named only where the DNA matches it firmly. Some rows have no size entry. The others give once, few or many, or a class for an expanded clone.

D: NA
size: NA
V: TRBV28
J: TRBJ1-3
DNA: TGTGCCAGCAGTTTTCTACTGCGGGGAGGCTCTGGAAACACCATATATTTT
CDR3: CASSFLLRGGSGNTIYF

D: NA
size: once
V: TRBV20-1
J: TRBJ2-1
DNA: TGCAGTGCAGCCTTCTACAATGAGCAGTTCTTC
CDR3: CSAAFYNEQFF

D: TRBD2
size: NA
V: TRBV9
J: TRBJ2-1
DNA: TGTGCCAGCAGCTCGAGCGGGAGGTCAATTCATGAGCAGTTCTTC
CDR3: CASSSSGRSIHEQFF

D: NA
size: NA
V: TRBV4-1
J: TRBJ2-3
DNA: TGCGCCAGCAGCCAAGTGGGAGGAGATACGCAGTATTTT
CDR3: CASSQVGGDTQYF

D: NA
size: NA
V: TRBV5-8
J: TRBJ2-7
DNA: TGTGCCAGCAGCCCTCCGGACGACGAGCAGTACTTC
CDR3: CASSPPDDEQYF

D: NA
size: NA
V: TRBV14
J: TRBJ2-7
DNA: TGTGCCAGCAGCTATGACCGGGGCTACGAGCAGTACTTC
CDR3: CASSYDRGYEQYF

D: NA
size: NA
V: TRBV6-5
J: TRBJ2-7
DNA: TGTGCCAGCGCGGGCGGGGGCTGGTCCTACGAGCAGTACTTC
CDR3: CASAGGGWSYEQYF

D: TRBD1
size: NA
V: TRBV7-9
J: TRBJ2-2
DNA: TGTGCCAGCAGCCCAGGGGGCGCGAGCACCGGGGAGCTGTTTTTT
CDR3: CASSPGGASTGELFF

D: NA
size: NA
V: TRBV19
J: TRBJ2-7
DNA: TGTGCCAGTAGTGTTGACTCCTACGAGCAGTACTTC
CDR3: CASSVDSYEQYF

D: TRBD2
size: NA
V: TRBV11-2
J: TRBJ2-7
DNA: TGTGCCAGCAGCTTAGATGGGACCCGGACTAGCACCCCCTACGAGCAGTACTTC
CDR3: CASSLDGTRTSTPYEQYF

D: NA
size: NA
V: TRBV7-9
J: TRBJ2-5
DNA: TGTGCCAGCAGCCGTACCGGAGCCCAGTACTTC
CDR3: CASSRTGAQYF

D: NA
size: NA
V: TRBV27
J: TRBJ2-3
DNA: TGTGCCAGCGCTCGGGGCACAGATACGCAGTATTTT
CDR3: CASARGTDTQYF

D: NA
size: NA
V: TRBV11-2
J: TRBJ2-5
DNA: TGTGCCAGCAGCAACTGGACCGAACAAGAGACCCAGTACTTC
CDR3: CASSNWTEQETQYF

D: NA
size: NA
V: TRBV7-2
J: TRBJ2-7
DNA: TGTGCCAGCAGCTTACGGGGCCATAGGTTTTATTCCTACGAGCAGTACTTC
CDR3: CASSLRGHRFYSYEQYF

D: TRBD1
size: NA
V: TRBV5-4
J: TRBJ1-2
DNA: TGTGCCAGCAGCTTGGAGGGGGCGGCTTACTATGGCTACACCTTC
CDR3: CASSLEGAAYYGYTF

D: NA
size: many
V: TRBV27
J: TRBJ2-5
DNA: TGTGCCAGCAGTTTTGAGGCACGGCTAGGCGGTAGAGAGACCCAGTACTTC
CDR3: CASSFEARLGGRETQYF

D: NA
size: NA
V: TRBV7-2
J: TRBJ2-1
DNA: TGTGCCAGCAGCTTAGACCTCCAGGTCCCCTACAATGAGCAGTTCTTC
CDR3: CASSLDLQVPYNEQFF

D: TRBD2
size: NA
V: TRBV4-2
J: TRBJ2-3
DNA: TGTGCCAGCAGCCAAATGATAGCGGGAGAAGGAGATACGCAGTATTTT
CDR3: CASSQMIAGEGDTQYF

D: TRBD1
size: NA
V: TRBV7-9
J: TRBJ2-5
DNA: TGTGCCAGCAGCACGAGACAGGGGGCAGCGGAGACCCAGTACTTC
CDR3: CASSTRQGAAETQYF

D: TRBD2
size: NA
V: TRBV4-3
J: TRBJ2-3
DNA: TGCGCCAGCGGCTCCCACGGGGCGGGACTAGCGGGAGACTTCTCAGATACGCAGTATTTT
CDR3: CASGSHGAGLAGDFSDTQYF

D: TRBD2
size: NA
V: TRBV28
J: TRBJ2-1
DNA: TGTGCCAGCAGTTTTAGCGGGAGGGATACCTACAATGAGCAGTTCTTC
CDR3: CASSFSGRDTYNEQFF

D: NA
size: NA
V: TRBV12-5
J: TRBJ1-1
DNA: TGTGCTAGTGGTTTGGATTTGAACACTGAAGCTTTCTTT
CDR3: CASGLDLNTEAFF

D: NA
size: NA
V: TRBV5-1
J: TRBJ2-1
DNA: TGCGCCAGCAGCAGGCCCCAGGGTAGAGGACTTAATGAGCAGTTCTTC
CDR3: CASSRPQGRGLNEQFF

D: TRBD1
size: NA
V: TRBV29-1
J: TRBJ2-7
DNA: TGCAGCGTGGTCACAGGGGAGTCCTACGAGCAGTACTTC
CDR3: CSVVTGESYEQYF

D: NA
size: NA
V: TRBV27
J: TRBJ2-7
DNA: TGTGCCAGCAGTTTTTCCCTAGGGCCTCATCCCTACGAGCAGTACTTC
CDR3: CASSFSLGPHPYEQYF

D: TRBD1
size: NA
V: TRBV4-3
J: TRBJ2-7
DNA: TGCGCCAGCAGCCCCGGTACAGGGGGTTACGAGCAGTACTTC
CDR3: CASSPGTGGYEQYF

D: NA
size: NA
V: TRBV28
J: TRBJ1-3
DNA: TGTGCCAGCAGTTTAGGAGGGAATGGAAACACCATATATTTT
CDR3: CASSLGGNGNTIYF

D: NA
size: NA
V: TRBV7-2
J: TRBJ2-7
DNA: TGTGCCAGCAGCCCTACCGGCGGGGACCCCTACGAGCAGTACTTC
CDR3: CASSPTGGDPYEQYF

D: NA
size: NA
V: TRBV28
J: TRBJ1-4
DNA: TGTGCCAGCAGTTGGGTGGGGGGCGCCGAGGAAAAACTGTTTTTT
CDR3: CASSWVGGAEEKLFF

D: NA
size: NA
V: TRBV9
J: TRBJ1-3
DNA: TGTGCCAGCAGCCCTAGAGCGGCGGGCCTCATCACCATATATTTT
CDR3: CASSPRAAGLITIYF

D: NA
size: few
V: TRBV28
J: TRBJ1-2
DNA: TGTGCCAGCAGTTTGACGGGTCCCTATGGCTACACCTTC
CDR3: CASSLTGPYGYTF

D: NA
size: NA
V: TRBV6-1
J: TRBJ2-3
DNA: TGTGCCAGCAGTGAAGATTTGGGCAGTGTCACGCAGTATTTT
CDR3: CASSEDLGSVTQYF

D: NA
size: NA
V: TRBV29-1
J: TRBJ2-1
DNA: TGCAGCGTTGATAAGGGCGGTTCCTACAATGAGCAGTTCTTC
CDR3: CSVDKGGSYNEQFF

D: TRBD1
size: once
V: TRBV10-2
J: TRBJ2-5
DNA: TGCGCCAGCAGGTTTCCAGGGGGCTGGAAGTACTTC
CDR3: CASRFPGGWKYF

D: TRBD1
size: NA
V: TRBV19
J: TRBJ1-1
DNA: TGTGCCAGTAGTATTGGGACAGGGGGCGGTCACACTGAAGCTTTCTTT
CDR3: CASSIGTGGGHTEAFF

D: NA
size: NA
V: TRBV27
J: TRBJ1-5
DNA: TGTGCCAGCAGTCTTTGGCAGCCCCAGCATTTT
CDR3: CASSLWQPQHF

D: TRBD1
size: NA
V: TRBV19
J: TRBJ1-4
DNA: TGTGCCAGTAGCGACAACAGGGGGCCCGATGAAAAACTGTTTTTT
CDR3: CASSDNRGPDEKLFF

D: NA
size: NA
V: TRBV29-1
J: TRBJ1-4
DNA: TGCAGCGCACACTTCCCGAGGGAAAAACTGTTTTTT
CDR3: CSAHFPREKLFF

D: NA
size: NA
V: TRBV7-3
J: TRBJ2-1
DNA: TGTGCCAGCAGCTTAAATGCGGGCCCCTTTGGGTACAATGAGCAGTTCTTC
CDR3: CASSLNAGPFGYNEQFF

D: NA
size: NA
V: TRBV9
J: TRBJ2-7
DNA: TGTGCCAGCAGCGTAGGCGGCTCCTCCTACGAGCAGTACTTC
CDR3: CASSVGGSSYEQYF

D: NA
size: NA
V: TRBV15
J: TRBJ2-2
DNA: TGTGCCACCAGCAGAGATCGAGTTTGGCAGGGCCTTAACACCGGGGAGCTGTTTTTT
CDR3: CATSRDRVWQGLNTGELFF

D: NA
size: NA
V: TRBV4-2
J: TRBJ1-5
DNA: TGTGCCAGCAGCCAAGAAGTACCAGGCTATAGCAATCAGCCCCAGCATTTT
CDR3: CASSQEVPGYSNQPQHF

D: NA
size: NA
V: TRBV19
J: TRBJ2-5
DNA: TGTGCCAGTAGTCCCGGGACCACCGGCCCCGTGGGAGAGACCCAGTACTTC
CDR3: CASSPGTTGPVGETQYF